This TCR beta chain was retrieved from a study of T cell responses to AZD1222 COVID-19 vaccine. The study, taken as a whole, reports: Clonal diversity may have been underestimated, and the donors were mostly white British, with more females than males.

The V gene end was trimmed by 5 bases and the J gene end by 3 bases; junction bases not matched to a gene: 9. This CDR3 has 16 residues. From germline, CDR1 is SGHTA and CDR2 FQGNSA. As for this clone: What it recognizes is unknown.

TCRdb's table, derived via immunoSEQ multiplex PCR, lists solely in-frame clones and lacks some. The sample yields approximately 110,000 clones, approximately 90% seen once. J is TRBJ1-4 and V is TRBV7-2, with TRBD1 identical over 7 bases. Sequenced here: peripheral blood, sampled on day 0 of AZD1222 vaccination. The TCR sequence derives from an adult in good health. CDR3 DNA: TGTGCCAGCAGCCTGAACCGGGACAGAGCTAATGAAAAACTGTTTTTT. Translating it yields CASSLNRDRANEKLFF.